This T cell receptor beta chain was captured by sequencing in a study of blood T cell repertoires in COVID-19 (dated by TCRdb to 2019 to 2021). The study in broad terms: Samples covering the acute and convalescent phases of COVID-19 were provided by collaborators in the United States, Italy and Spain. Nearly every sample came with metadata listing a de-identified subject ID, COVID-19 status, age in years and sex. Samples were obtained from the ongoing ImmuneRACE study (first 160 participants) and from some 1,200 subjects provided by 6 global collaborators. The repertoires were released in a freely available public database meant as a resource for research on the immune response to SARS-CoV-2. The prospective study material was composed of cDNA or gDNA derived from T cells, B-cell-depleted T cells, or PBMCs. Subjects who had been exposed to COVID-19, were actively infected with it, or had recovered from it provided the deeply sampled blood TCRbeta repertoires that made up the dataset. Where available, HLA class I and class II types were taken from metadata supplied by the sample provider and were not determined by assay-based typing.

V trim: 4 bases; J trim: 4 bases; unmatched bases: 7. Spanning cysteine to phenylalanine, the CDR3 consists of 15 amino acids. CDR3 DNA only is kept here, 45 bases in frame from base 1. Whole blood was collected in K2EDTA tubes by collaborating institutions according to the institutions' own protocols. Collaborator samples were shipped for TCRbeta analysis as frozen whole blood, isolated PBMCs, or DNA extracted from either sample type. The immunoSEQ Assay, a bias-controlled multiplex PCR, was used to amplify TCRbeta CDR3 regions from genomic DNA. As for the original processing: Within the assay, amplification of reference gene primers was used to estimate how many nucleated cells each sample contained. Sequence reads were collapsed and filtered to measure the absolute abundance of every unique TCRbeta CDR3 rearrangement. Productive Simpson clonality was computed per sample as the square root of Simpson's diversity index over productive rearrangements. Not all clones reach the TCRdb copy of this immuneACCESS table, which keeps in-frame sequences only. Checked studies attribute under half of the gap to unresolved V genes and leave the rest unexplained. V and J calls and clone size are copied from that table; D and trimming were computed from the DNA. This sample gives around 350,000 clones in total; more than 75% of them show up just once. The top ten constitute under 3% of the sample.

Study-wide findings and limitations: The amount of clinical and demographic metadata varied by source and participant and was provided uncurated.

In the case of this clone: What antigen it recognizes has not been identified. Per-base quality was not reported, and no clone a single base away is much larger than it.

The rearrangement combines TRBV5-3 with TRBJ1-3, with 8 bases matching TRBD1. Being an ORF, TRBV5-3 has a function that is uncertain. The clonotype originates from a human donor in a cohort sampled during active COVID-19. Sequencing was carried out using peripheral blood. The nucleotides are TGTGCCAGAAGCCTTTGGACAGGGTGGGGAAACACCATATATTTT. Translated, it gives CARSLWTGWGNTIYF.